This TCR beta chain appears in the sequencing data of a study of blood T cell repertoires in COVID-19. The method was immunoSEQ multiplex PCR; TCRdb's version includes in-frame clones alone and lacks a portion of them. The table lists 150,000 to 200,000 clones, about 81% of them singletons, with approximately 10% in the top ten. Sample: peripheral blood. This sequence was found in a human donor in a cohort sampled during active COVID-19.

The CDR3 is CASSIEARGRETQYF. The CDR3 bases are TGTGCCAGTAGTATAGAGGCCAGGGGAAGGGAGACCCAGTACTTC. J is TRBJ2-5 and V is TRBV19, with D possibly TRBD1 on 6 matching bases. Germline V gene lookup returns CDR1 LNHDA and CDR2 SQIVND (reference sequence). The V and J ends lost 0 bases and 5 bases respectively, with 13 bases between them. This CDR3 is built from 15 residues.